Below are 25 T cell receptor beta chains sequenced from a single sample in a study of cytomegalovirus exposure and HLA in healthy donors. The PCR contained 60 Vbeta and 13 Jbeta primers. Libraries were prepared by immunoSEQ multiplex PCR; TCRdb keeps only in-frame clonotypes and omits some of them. Of about 150,000 clones in the sample, roughly 80% are singletons; the top ten hold about 13%. The sample consisted of PBMCs. The receptors here all came from a man aged 35-49 years in good health and CMV-seropositive.

CDR3 bases: TGTGCCATCGACACCGGGGAGCTGTTTTTT. Encoded protein: CAIDTGELFF. The V gene is TRBV6-1, the J gene TRBJ2-2; D ambiguous. The CDR3 runs to 10 residues. The germline V and J ends were trimmed by 10 bases and 3 bases, with 3 bases remaining between them. Germline CDR1 reads MNHNS; CDR2 reads SASEGT.

The V gene is TRBV29-1, the J gene TRBJ2-7; 8 bases are a match to TRBD1. CDR1 and CDR2 (germline): SQVTM, ANQGSEA. The V gene end was trimmed by 7 bases and the J gene end by 4 bases; junction bases not matched to a gene: 15. The CDR3 runs 15 residues. This chain's CDR3 is CSAGRWSGGGYEQYF. In DNA, the CDR3 is TGCAGCGCCGGAAGGTGGTCAGGGGGCGGATACGAGCAGTACTTC.

About this clone: Other nucleotide sequences from this sample produce the same CDR3. The chain carries TRBV7-2 and TRBJ2-2; weak D call: TRBD2 (6 bases). Germline V gene data show CDR1 as SGHTA and CDR2 as FQGNSA. Trimming took off 5 bases at V and 1 base at J, with 14 bases between the two ends. The CDR3 totals 16 residues. The CDR3 reads CASSLYNSGNTGELFF. CDR3 DNA sequence: TGTGCCAGCAGCCTATATAATAGCGGGAACACCGGGGAGCTGTTTTTT.

The CDR3: CASSFSGTVSYEQYF. Here the CDR3 DNA reads TGTGCCAGCAGCTTTTCCGGGACAGTGTCCTACGAGCAGTACTTC. The chain is built from TRBV7-2 and TRBJ2-7, with TRBD1 matching 7 bases. The CDR3 length is 15 residues. Trimming cost V 3 bases and J 1 base; bases outside gene matches: 6. Germline V lookup: CDR1 SGHTA, CDR2 FQGNSA.

The chain carries TRBV11-3 and TRBJ2-1; 14 nucleotides agree with TRBD2. The V gene's germline CDR1 is SGHNT and CDR2 YENEEA. The CDR3 length is 16 residues. V was pared by 3 bases and J by 5 bases, with 3 bases of the junction left unmatched. CDR3 bases: TGTGCCAGCAGCTTCCGGACTAGCGGGAGGAACAATGAGCAGTTCTTC. This codes for CASSFRTSGRNNEQFF.

This clone was observed once. This could be a read error, since a much larger clone is one nucleotide away. The CDR3 sequence: CASSWGQGSYNEQFF. CDR3 bases: TGTGCCAGCAGCTGGGGACAGGGCTCCTACAATGAGCAGTTCTTC. The V gene is TRBV5-6, the J gene TRBJ2-1; 9 bases are a match to TRBD1. This CDR3 is built from 15 residues. The V gene end was trimmed by 3 bases and the J gene end by 0 bases; junction bases not matched to a gene: 1. Germline assignment: CDR1 SGHDT and CDR2 YYEEEE.

The rearrangement links TRBV7-9 to TRBJ2-7, with 7 bases matching TRBD1. Germline loops: CDR1 SEHNR, CDR2 FQNEAQ (reference sequence). The CDR3 covers 14 residues. V lost 8 bases to trimming and J lost 2 bases; unmatched junction nucleotides: 9. The CDR3 is CASRDTDRAYEQYF. The CDR3 DNA reads as TGTGCCAGCCGCGATACCGACAGGGCCTACGAGCAGTACTTC.

This clone was counted only a few times. The rearrangement joins TRBV19 to TRBJ2-1; 8 bases align to TRBD2. The CDR3 covers 13 residues. From germline, CDR1 is LNHDA and CDR2 SQIVND (reference sequence). V dropped 8 bases and J dropped 7; count of bases not matched to a gene: 7. CDR3 amino acids: CASRGGSWNEQFF. The CDR3, as DNA: TGTGCCAGTCGGGGGGGCTCGTGGAATGAGCAGTTCTTC.

The J gene is TRBJ1-6, the V gene TRBV4-2; no definite D call. CDR1 LGHNA and CDR2 YNFKEQ come from the germline V gene. The CDR3 is 14 residues long. V gave up 1 base and J gave up 6 bases, with 7 bases separating them. CDR3 protein: CASSQVSSNSPLHF. CDR3 bases: TGTGCCAGCAGCCAAGTTAGTAGTAATTCACCCCTCCACTTT.

The gene calls are TRBV18 and TRBJ2-5, with D unclear. The CDR3 consists of 15 residues. From germline, CDR1 is KGHSH and CDR2 LQKENI. V gave up 1 base and J gave up 5 bases, with 14 bases separating them. CDR3 sequence reads: CASSPQRGPGETQYF. DNA for the CDR3: TGTGCCAGCTCACCACAGAGAGGCCCTGGGGAGACCCAGTACTTC. Filled out from reference TRBV18 and TRBJ2-5, the complete variable domain reads NAGVMQNPRHLVRRRGQEARLRCSPMKGHSHVYWYRQLPEEGLKFMVYLQKENIIDESGMPKERFSAEFPKEGPSILRIQQVVRGDSAAYFCASSPQRGPGETQYFGPGTRLLVL.

This clone was detected only a few times. The genes are TRBV7-2 and TRBJ2-1; the match to TRBD2 covers 14 bases. The CDR3 is made up of 15 amino acids. J was trimmed by 9 bases and V by 1 base; bases with no gene match: 2. Germline V gene lookup returns CDR1 SGHTA and CDR2 FQGNSA. The CDR3 loop is CASSLVGTSGSEQFF. The CDR3 DNA reads as TGTGCCAGCAGCTTAGTCGGGACTAGCGGGAGTGAGCAGTTCTTC.

The chain joins TRBV7-9 to TRBJ2-2; TRBD2 agrees at 11 bases. Germline-derived CDR1 and CDR2 are SEHNR and FQNEAQ (reference sequence). The V gene end was trimmed by 3 bases and the J gene end by 5 bases; junction bases not matched to a gene: 8. CDR3 length: 17 amino acids. The CDR3 loop is CASSFRGTSGMTGELFF. The CDR3 DNA reads TGTGCCAGCAGCTTTCGAGGGACTAGCGGAATGACCGGGGAGCTGTTTTTT.

The chain joins TRBV13 to TRBJ2-7, with 7 bases lining up with TRBD1. Losses at the gene ends were 5 bases for V and 3 bases for J; bases not matched to a gene: 4. The CDR3 runs to 13 residues. Germline CDR1 is PRHDT and CDR2 is FYEKMQ (reference sequence). The CDR3 reads CASSLRQGYEQYF. The DNA of the CDR3 is TGTGCCAGCAGCCTTCGACAGGGCTACGAGCAGTACTTC.

J is TRBJ2-7 and V is TRBV5-1; D not resolved. V shed 2 bases and J shed 3 bases, with 12 bases lying between them. The CDR3 spans 14 residues. The germline CDR1 and CDR2 sequences are SGHRS and YFSETQ. Written as DNA, the CDR3 is TGCGCCAGCAGCTTCCAACGATACGGCTACGAGCAGTACTTC. This gives the protein CASSFQRYGYEQYF.

The gene calls are TRBV4-3 and TRBJ2-3; 8 positions match TRBD2. The CDR3 totals 16 residues. V lost 4 bases to trimming and J lost 5 bases; unmatched junction nucleotides: 11. In germline, CDR1 is LGHNA, CDR2 YSLEER. CDR3 protein: CASSRDGSGSGDTQYF. In DNA, the CDR3 is TGCGCCAGCAGCCGGGATGGGAGCGGGAGTGGAGATACGCAGTATTTT.

This clone was found a few times. The rearrangement joins TRBV10-2 to TRBJ1-1, with 7 nucleotides matching TRBD1. CDR1 and CDR2 from the germline V gene are WSHSY and SAAADI. The CDR3 length is 17 residues. Trimming cost V 2 bases and J 5 bases; bases outside gene matches: 14. CDR3 in DNA: TGCGCCAGCAGTGAGATCTTGTTGGGCAGGGGGTGGACTGAAGCTTTCTTT. Amino acid sequence: CASSEILLGRGWTEAFF.

The V gene is TRBV30, the J gene TRBJ1-1, with 12 bases matching TRBD1. CDR1 is GTSNPN and CDR2 is SVGIG in the germline V gene (reference sequence). J was trimmed by 1 base and V by 6 bases; bases with no gene match: 24. There are 21 residues in the CDR3. In nucleotides, the CDR3 is TGTGCCTGCTACACTATCCGGGACAGGGGGCGGCACAGGGCCCGGAACACTGAAGCTTTCTTT. This sequence encodes CACYTIRDRGRHRARNTEAFF.

The chain links TRBV5-1 to TRBJ2-7, with 9 bases aligning to TRBD2. The junction had 14 bases not matched to a gene; V was cut back by 4 bases and J by 3 bases. The CDR3 covers 17 residues. The V gene's germline CDR1 is SGHRS and CDR2 YFSETQ. In DNA, the CDR3 is TGCGCCAGCAGCCAGGCGGGACTAGCAAGCAGTGGCTACGAGCAGTACTTC. Translation: CASSQAGLASSGYEQYF. Using reference TRBV5-1 and TRBJ2-7 for the parts outside the CDR3, the full variable domain is KAGVTQTPRYLIKTRGQQVTLSCSPISGHRSVSWYQQTPGQGLQFLFEYFSETQRNKGNFPGRFSGRQFSNSRSEMNVSTLELGDSALYLCASSQAGLASSGYEQYFGPGTRLTVT.

This sequence joins TRBV5-1 and TRBJ1-2, with TRBD1 matching 9 bases. The CDR3 is made up of 16 amino acids. Germline V gives CDR1 SGHRS, CDR2 YFSETQ. The V segment lost 1 base and the J segment 8 bases; nucleotides outside the gene matches: 12. CDR3 in amino acids: CASSLSSGTGNGGYTF. The DNA of the CDR3 is TGCGCCAGCAGCTTGAGTTCCGGGACAGGGAACGGCGGCTACACCTTC.

The chain uses TRBV11-2 and TRBJ2-1; 8 bases are shared with TRBD2. The germline V gene encodes CDR1 SGHAT and CDR2 FQNNGV. With V trimmed by 1 base and J by 6 bases, 5 bases remained unmatched. The length of the CDR3 is 15 residues. The DNA for the CDR3 is TGTGCCAGCAGCTTAGGCCCAGCGGGAGTCAATGAGCAGTTCTTC. Translation gives CASSLGPAGVNEQFF.

The J gene is TRBJ1-2, the V gene TRBV25-1, with TRBD1 matching over 9 bases. Germline values: CDR1 MGHDK, CDR2 SYGVNS. J gave up 8 bases and V 2 bases, and 9 bases lay outside the gene matches. CDR3 length equals 15 residues. The CDR3 DNA is TGTGCCAGCAGTGAAGGGGGGACAGGGTCTAGGGGCTACACCTTC. Translated, it gives CASSEGGTGSRGYTF.

This clone was detected only once. This sequence joins TRBV7-2 and TRBJ2-7; possible D gene TRBD1, 5 bases. Between the trimmed V and J ends, which lost 4 bases and 1 base, there was a span of 8 bases. The CDR3 runs to 13 residues. The germline CDR1 and CDR2 sequences are SGHTA and FQGNSA. The CDR3 region is CASSSRVSYEQYF. The CDR3 DNA follows: TGTGCCAGCAGCTCCAGGGTTTCCTACGAGCAGTACTTC.

The genes are TRBV5-1 and TRBJ2-3, with TRBD2 matching 7 bases. This CDR3 spans 16 amino acids. Germline loops: CDR1 SGHRS, CDR2 YFSETQ. V lost 0 bases to trimming and J lost 0 bases; unmatched junction nucleotides: 4. The CDR3 DNA is TGCGCCAGCAGCTTGGGAAGTAGCGGGAGCACAGATACGCAGTATTTT. Amino acids: CASSLGSSGSTDTQYF.

The J gene is TRBJ2-5, the V gene TRBV5-8; 8 positions match TRBD1. The trim removed 0 bases at V and 0 bases at J, leaving 7 bases unmatched. Germline CDR1 SGHTS, CDR2 YDEGEE. CDR3 length: 17 residues. In DNA form, the CDR3 reads TGTGCCAGCAGCTTGGCAGGGGGCGCGGGGTACCAAGAGACCCAGTACTTC. It encodes CASSLAGGAGYQETQYF.

This chain links TRBV5-4 with TRBJ1-2, with 11 bases identical to TRBD1. V shed 0 bases and J 8 bases; nucleotides not matched to a gene: 6. From germline, CDR1 is SGHNT and CDR2 YYREEE (reference sequence). The CDR3 sequence is 15 residues long. The CDR3 DNA follows: TGTGCCAGCAGCTTGGCGGGACAGGGGGAGGACGGCTACACCTTC. Encoded protein: CASSLAGQGEDGYTF.